This section outlines one T cell receptor beta chain sequence together with its context. Its antigen is currently unknown. This specimen belongs to a study of cytomegalovirus exposure and HLA in healthy donors. General study points: Researchers had no immune exposure information except CMV serostatus available. Sequencing depth across donors, presence/absence analyses assumed, was roughly uniform.

The PCR was carried out with 60 Vbeta primers and 13 Jbeta primers. Clones were read by immunoSEQ multiplex PCR, and TCRdb kept only the in-frame ones, dropping some. This table has 120,000 or so clones, 81% appearing once. Trimming took 4 bases from V and 0 from J; bases not matched to a gene: 2. This CDR3 has 15 residues. The germline V gene has CDR1 SGHTA and CDR2 FQGTGA. This TCR was recovered from a man in his forties or fifties in good health and CMV-seronegative. Sequenced: PBMCs. The gene calls are TRBV7-3 and TRBJ2-2; 7 bases match TRBD2. The CDR3 DNA sequence: TGTGCCAGCAGCTCGGGACTAACGAACACCGGGGAGCTGTTTTTT. It specifies CASSSGLTNTGELFF.